This TCR beta chain emerged from a study of blood T cell repertoires in COVID-19. Study in general: Samples representing acute and convalescent COVID-19 were sourced from the United States, Italy and Spain. Sources were T cells, B-cell-depleted T cells, or PBMCs; the material itself was cDNA or gDNA.

V gave up 4 bases and J gave up 5 bases, with 12 bases separating them. The germline V gene encodes CDR1 MNHEY and CDR2 SVGEGT. The CDR3 length is 13 residues. Original handling: Amplified reference gene primers provided the basis for estimating nucleated cell counts. The assay was immunoSEQ multiplex PCR, and TCRdb's table has in-frame clones only and misses some. That table gives V, J and clone size, and the DNA gave D and trimming. The profile covers approximately 76,000 clones, with over 75% appearing a single time and roughly 11% taken by the ten largest. The origin of this receptor is a man aged 50 to 60 with acute or convalescent COVID-19. The chain employs TRBV6-2 or TRBV6-3 and TRBJ2-7; D is possibly TRBD2 (7 bases). Source material: peripheral blood. CDR3: CASSSGRGNEQYF. The DNA of the CDR3 is TGTGCCAGCAGTTCGGGGAGGGGGAACGAGCAGTACTTC.